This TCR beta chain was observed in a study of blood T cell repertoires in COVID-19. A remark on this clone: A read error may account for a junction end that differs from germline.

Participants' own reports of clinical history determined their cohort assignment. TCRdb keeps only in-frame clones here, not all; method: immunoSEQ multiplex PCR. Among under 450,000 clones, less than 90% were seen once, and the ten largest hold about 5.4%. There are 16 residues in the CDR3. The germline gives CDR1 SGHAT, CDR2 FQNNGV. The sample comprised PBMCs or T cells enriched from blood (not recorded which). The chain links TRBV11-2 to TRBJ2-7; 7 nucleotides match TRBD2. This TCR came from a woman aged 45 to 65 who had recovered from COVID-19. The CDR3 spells CASTLYRGGPPYEQYF. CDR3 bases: TGTGCCAGCACCTTATACCGCGGGGGTCCCCCCTACGAGCAGTACTTC.